The 25 T cell receptor beta chains listed next were all sequenced from one sample in a study of T cell changes during pregnancy in multiple sclerosis. Sequencing was performed with immunoSEQ multiplex PCR; in TCRdb, only in-frame clones are kept and a portion is missing. Here the sample spans 40,000 to 45,000 clones, roughly 94% being singletons. Sequences were derived from peripheral blood, sampled in the third trimester of pregnancy. The origin of the receptors is a female donor with multiple sclerosis, enrolled in a pregnancy study.

The rearrangement joins TRBV5-1 to TRBJ2-7; possibly TRBD1 for D (6 bases). CDR3 length: 13 amino acids. Germline V gene data show CDR1 as SGHRS and CDR2 as YFSETQ. V was clipped by 0 bases and J by 4 bases, with 8 bases between them. CDR3 region: CASSLETGYEQYF. CDR3 DNA sequence: TGCGCCAGCAGCTTGGAGACAGGATACGAGCAGTACTTC.

In DNA form, the CDR3 reads TGTGCCAGCAGCCCACGACAGGGGAGCACTGAAGCTTTCTTT. It codes for CASSPRQGSTEAFF. V and J are TRBV11-3 and TRBJ1-1; 8 nucleotides match TRBD1. The junction had 6 bases not matched to a gene; V was cut back by 5 bases and J by 4 bases. This CDR3 has 14 amino acids. Germline V gene lookup returns CDR1 SGHNT and CDR2 YENEEA.

The chain is built from TRBV5-8 and TRBJ2-1; 7 nucleotides align to TRBD2. The CDR3 contains 14 residues. Germline V gives CDR1 SGHTS, CDR2 YDEGEE. V lost 5 bases, J lost 0 bases, and 2 bases stayed unmatched. CDR3 in DNA: TGTGCCAGCAGGCGGGAGAGCTCCTACAATGAGCAGTTCTTC. This translates into CASRRESSYNEQFF.

The chain carries TRBV6-5 and TRBJ2-1, with unresolved D. V shed 3 bases and J shed 8 bases, with 11 bases lying between them. The CDR3 consists of 13 residues. Germline V gene lookup returns CDR1 MNHEY and CDR2 SVGAGI. CDR3 bases: TGTGCCAGCAGTTATCCCGGGTTGGATGAGCAGTTCTTC. Residues: CASSYPGLDEQFF.

This chain connects TRBV19 to TRBJ2-1; 7 bases fit TRBD1. Germline trimming cut 5 bases from V and 6 bases from J; bases unmatched to any gene: 10. The CDR3 consists of 15 residues. Germline CDR1 reads LNHDA; CDR2 reads SQIVND (reference sequence). CDR3 sequence (DNA): TGTGCCAGTAGTGTCGGGACAGTCTGGGGCAATGAGCAGTTCTTC. Protein sequence: CASSVGTVWGNEQFF.

The chain has TRBV11-2 and TRBJ2-1; tentatively, D is TRBD1 (5 bases). CDR1 is SGHAT, CDR2 FQNNGV, per germline. This CDR3 has 16 residues. The V end was cut by 3 bases, the J end by 5 bases, with 17 bases between. CDR3 in amino acids: CASSFTWRQMDNEQFF. The CDR3 bases are TGTGCCAGCAGCTTCACCTGGAGACAGATGGACAATGAGCAGTTCTTC.

This chain's CDR3 is CASRGGPGANVLTF. CDR3 sequence (DNA): TGTGCCAGCAGAGGGGGCCCTGGGGCCAACGTCCTGACTTTC. The chain uses TRBV28 and TRBJ2-6; 7 bases agree with TRBD1. CDR1 is MDHEN, CDR2 SYDVKM, per germline. The CDR3 is made up of 14 amino acids. Trimming removed 6 bases from V and 2 bases from J; junction bases left unmatched: 1.

The V call is TRBV6-6, the J call TRBJ1-5; weak D call: TRBD1 (5 bases). CDR3 length: 11 amino acids. Trimming removed 8 bases from V and 6 bases from J, with 8 bases in between. In germline, CDR1 is MNHNY, CDR2 SVGAGI (reference sequence). The CDR3 spells CASSGGQPQHF. CDR3 nucleotides: TGTGCCAGCTCCGGGGGTCAGCCCCAGCATTTT.

The chain is built from TRBV4-2 and TRBJ2-7, with unresolved D. V was shortened by 4 bases and J by 3 bases, with 10 bases between the two germline ends. The CDR3 extends over 13 amino acids. Germline CDR1 is LGHNA and CDR2 is YNFKEQ. The CDR3, as DNA: TGTGCCAGCAGCCGCTCCGGGTACTACGAGCAGTACTTC. It yields the protein CASSRSGYYEQYF.

The chain carries TRBV30 and TRBJ2-5; weak D call: TRBD1 (5 bases). Per germline, CDR1 GTSNPN and CDR2 SVGIG (reference sequence). The CDR3 contains 15 residues. Trimming shortened V by 2 bases and J by 0 bases, and 13 bases separated the two germline ends. The CDR3 DNA reads TGTGCCTGGAGTTCCCGCCAGGGCCACCAAGAGACCCAGTACTTC. This sequence encodes CAWSSRQGHQETQYF.

This chain uses TRBV4-1 with TRBJ2-3, with 7 bases identical to TRBD1. CDR1 is MGHRA, CDR2 YSYEKL, per germline. CDR3 length: 17 residues. The ends lost 0 bases at V and 7 bases at J; junction bases unmatched: 13. The CDR3 here is CASSQDSLGGESNTQYF. For the CDR3, the DNA is TGCGCCAGCAGCCAAGATTCCTTAGGGGGCGAGTCTAATACGCAGTATTTT.

The chain links TRBV28 to TRBJ2-1, with TRBD1 as a possible D gene (6 bases). The V end lost 7 bases, the J end lost 4 bases, and 14 bases lay between the germline ends. The CDR3 contains 14 residues. Germline CDR1 reads MDHEN; CDR2 reads SYDVKM. The CDR3 here is CASTTGLWYNEQFF. CDR3 bases: TGTGCCAGCACCACAGGGCTATGGTACAATGAGCAGTTCTTC. The full variable domain, with the rest looked up from reference TRBV28 and TRBJ2-1, is DVKVTQSSRYLVKRTGEKVFLECVQDMDHENMFWYRQDPGLGLRLIYFSYDVKMKEKGDIPEGYSVSREKKERFSLILESASTNQTSMYLCASTTGLWYNEQFFGPGTRLTVL.

This clone was seen a single time. The CDR3 protein is CASSQSRGTASGLSYNEQFF. CDR3 nucleotides: TGCGCCAGCAGTCAATCCCGCGGGACGGCCTCGGGACTATCCTACAATGAGCAGTTCTTC. J is TRBJ2-1 and V is TRBV23-1; 7 bases fit TRBD2. TRBV23-1 is an open reading frame, and its role is uncertain. V lost 0 bases to trimming and J lost 1 base; unmatched junction nucleotides: 15. The CDR3 length is 20 residues.

The chain joins TRBV7-9 to TRBJ1-2; 7 bases line up with TRBD1. The CDR3 runs to 13 residues. Germline V lookup: CDR1 SEHNR, CDR2 FQNEAQ (reference sequence). The V segment lost 5 bases and the J segment 6 bases; nucleotides outside the gene matches: 6. CDR3 sequence (DNA): TGTGCCAGCAGCCCAGGGGGAGTGGATGGCTACACCTTC. This codes for CASSPGGVDGYTF.

J is TRBJ2-2 and V is TRBV15; D ambiguous. The CDR3 spans 15 residues. V lost 1 base and J lost 6, with 12 bases in between. Germline loops: CDR1 LNHNV, CDR2 YYDKDF (reference sequence). The CDR3 is CATSRVASLAGELFF. The CDR3 DNA follows: TGTGCCACCAGCAGAGTAGCTTCATTGGCCGGGGAGCTGTTTTTT.

V is TRBV19 and J is TRBJ1-2; D is unclear. Trimming took off 3 bases at V and 8 bases at J, with 10 bases between the two ends. This CDR3 has 12 residues. Per the germline V gene, CDR1 is LNHDA and CDR2 is SQIVND (reference sequence). The CDR3 loop is CASSIPHTGYTF. As DNA, the CDR3 is TGTGCCAGTAGTATCCCCCACACCGGCTACACCTTC.

This chain joins TRBV6-1 and TRBJ1-1; 10 bases fit TRBD1. J lost 1 base, V lost 4 bases, and 12 bases had no gene match. The CDR3 has 18 amino acids. Germline assignment: CDR1 MNHNS and CDR2 SASEGT. CDR3 region: CASSVTRTGGTWNTEAFF. As DNA, the CDR3 is TGTGCCAGCAGTGTGACAAGGACAGGGGGAACCTGGAACACTGAAGCTTTCTTT.

The chain recombines TRBV6-4 with TRBJ2-3; 10 bases are a match to TRBD1. Looked up from germline, CDR1 is MRHNA and CDR2 is SNTAGT. The CDR3 loop spans 14 amino acids. V lost 5 bases, J lost 4 bases, and 3 bases stayed unmatched. The CDR3 DNA is TGTGCCAGCAGTAGGGACAGGGGCGCAGATACGCAGTATTTT. Amino acids: CASSRDRGADTQYF.

V usage is TRBV29-1 and J usage is TRBJ1-2; 8 nucleotides match TRBD1. Trimming took 4 bases from V and 4 from J; bases not matched to a gene: 14. CDR1 is SQVTM, CDR2 ANQGSEA, per germline. CDR3 length equals 16 residues. The CDR3 protein is CSVARTGSSGSYGYTF. DNA of the CDR3: TGCAGCGTTGCACGGACAGGGTCTAGCGGTAGCTATGGCTACACCTTC.

In its sample, this clone was seen a few times. The chain recombines TRBV5-1 with TRBJ1-1; tentative D call: TRBD1 (6 bases). Per the germline V gene, CDR1 is SGHRS and CDR2 is YFSETQ. The CDR3 totals 14 residues. V lost 4 bases and J 4 bases, leaving 14 bases between the germline ends. Here the CDR3 reads CASSPQGRGTEAFF. DNA for the CDR3: TGCGCCAGCAGCCCACAGGGTAGAGGCACTGAAGCTTTCTTT. Combining the CDR3 with reference TRBV5-1 and TRBJ1-1 gives the whole variable domain KAGVTQTPRYLIKTRGQQVTLSCSPISGHRSVSWYQQTPGQGLQFLFEYFSETQRNKGNFPGRFSGRQFSNSRSEMNVSTLELGDSALYLCASSPQGRGTEAFFGQGTRLTVV.

The chain combines TRBV28 with TRBJ1-1, with D unclear. Trimming left V 5 bases short and J 0 bases short, with 13 bases between. The CDR3 spans 15 residues. Germline V lookup: CDR1 MDHEN, CDR2 SYDVKM. The CDR3 is CASSPTSDMNTEAFF. In DNA form, the CDR3 reads TGTGCCAGCAGTCCGACAAGTGATATGAACACTGAAGCTTTCTTT.

This rearrangement joins TRBV9 to TRBJ1-1; tentative D call: TRBD1 (6 bases). In germline, CDR1 is SGDLS, CDR2 YYNGEE. Trimming took off 3 bases at V and 1 base at J, with 7 bases between the two ends. The CDR3 covers 13 residues. CDR3: CASSAGQNTEAFF. The CDR3 nucleotides are TGTGCCAGCAGCGCGGGACAGAACACTGAAGCTTTCTTT.

The chain has TRBV7-9 and TRBJ1-1; tentatively, D is TRBD1 (5 bases). The CDR3 runs 12 residues. V gave up 3 bases and J gave up 12 bases, with 14 bases separating them. Germline-derived CDR1 and CDR2 are SEHNR and FQNEAQ (reference sequence). The CDR3 DNA follows: TGTGCCAGCAGCTTTACCGGGGGTAAGCCTTTCTTT. It yields the protein CASSFTGGKPFF.

The chain carries TRBV7-9 and TRBJ1-5; 8 bases map to TRBD1. There are 12 residues in the CDR3. Germline V gene sequence: CDR1 SEHNR, CDR2 FQNEAQ (reference sequence). Trimming cost V 10 bases and J 6 bases; bases outside gene matches: 5. In DNA form, the CDR3 reads TGTGCCACTTCAGGGGGCGGTCAGCCCCAGCATTTT. It encodes CATSGGGQPQHF.

V and J are TRBV7-9 and TRBJ2-3; 8 bases match TRBD1. This CDR3 spans 14 amino acids. The V gene end was trimmed by 6 bases and the J gene end by 1 base; junction bases not matched to a gene: 3. The germline V gene has CDR1 SEHNR and CDR2 FQNEAQ (reference sequence). The CDR3 region has the DNA TGTGCCAGCAGGGGACAGGCTGGCACAGATACGCAGTATTTT. This encodes CASRGQAGTDTQYF.